This TCR beta chain was documented in a study of cytotoxic CD8 clonotypes in ibrutinib-treated CLL. Some clones are missing from TCRdb's copy, which holds only in-frame ones; the method was immunoSEQ multiplex PCR. The sample records about 63,000 clones, approximately 75% being singletons. Study-wide results and limits: Higher circulating CD8+ T-cell counts strongly accompanied higher baseline clonality, above age-matched healthy donors.

Germline V lookup: CDR1 SGHRS, CDR2 YFSETQ. CDR3 size: 15 residues. Trimming removed 0 bases from V and 3 bases from J, with 9 bases in between. Remarks on this clone: Its antigen is undetermined.

Libraries of TCR beta were made from 1.5 to 2 micrograms of genomic DNA that came from cryopreserved PBMCs. The origin of this receptor is a human donor with chronic lymphocytic leukemia. The chain uses TRBV5-1 and TRBJ1-4; no clear D. The source was PBMCs, collected after 12 months of ibrutinib treatment. The CDR3 region is CASSLEYQPNEKLFF. The CDR3 DNA reads as TGCGCCAGCAGCTTGGAGTATCAGCCTAATGAAAAACTGTTTTTT.